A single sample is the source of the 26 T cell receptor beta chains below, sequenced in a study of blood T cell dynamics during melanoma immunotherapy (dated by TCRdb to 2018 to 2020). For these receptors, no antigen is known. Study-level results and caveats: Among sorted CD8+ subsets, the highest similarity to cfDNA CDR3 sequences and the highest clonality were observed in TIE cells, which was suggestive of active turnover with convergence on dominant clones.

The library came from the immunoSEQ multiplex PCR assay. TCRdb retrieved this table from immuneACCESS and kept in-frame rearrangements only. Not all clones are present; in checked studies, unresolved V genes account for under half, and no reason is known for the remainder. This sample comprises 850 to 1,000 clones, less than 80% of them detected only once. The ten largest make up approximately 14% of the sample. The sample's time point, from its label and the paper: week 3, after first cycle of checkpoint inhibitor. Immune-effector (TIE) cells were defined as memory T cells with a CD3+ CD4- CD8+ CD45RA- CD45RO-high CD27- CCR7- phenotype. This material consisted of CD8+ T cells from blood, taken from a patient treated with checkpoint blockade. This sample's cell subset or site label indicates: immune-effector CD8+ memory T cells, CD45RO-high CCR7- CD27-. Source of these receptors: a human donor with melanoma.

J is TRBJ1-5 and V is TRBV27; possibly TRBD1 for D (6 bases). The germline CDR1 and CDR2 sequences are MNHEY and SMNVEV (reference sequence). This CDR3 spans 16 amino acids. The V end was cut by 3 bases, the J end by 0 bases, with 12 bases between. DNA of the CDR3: TGTGCCAGCAGTTTGGACAGTTCATCTAGCAATCAGCCCCAGCATTTT. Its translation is CASSLDSSSSNQPQHF.

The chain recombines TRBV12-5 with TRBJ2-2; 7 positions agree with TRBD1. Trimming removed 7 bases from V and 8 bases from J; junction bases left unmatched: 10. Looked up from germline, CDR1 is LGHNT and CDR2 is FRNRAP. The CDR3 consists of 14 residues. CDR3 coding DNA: TGTGCTAGTGATTCGGGGACAGCCCCTGGGGAGCTGTTTTTT. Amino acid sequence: CASDSGTAPGELFF.

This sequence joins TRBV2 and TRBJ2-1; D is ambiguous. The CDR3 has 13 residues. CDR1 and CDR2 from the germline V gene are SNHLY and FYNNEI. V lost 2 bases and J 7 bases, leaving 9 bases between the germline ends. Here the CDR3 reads CASSELGINEQFF. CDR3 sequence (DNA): TGTGCCAGCAGTGAACTGGGGATAAATGAGCAGTTCTTC.

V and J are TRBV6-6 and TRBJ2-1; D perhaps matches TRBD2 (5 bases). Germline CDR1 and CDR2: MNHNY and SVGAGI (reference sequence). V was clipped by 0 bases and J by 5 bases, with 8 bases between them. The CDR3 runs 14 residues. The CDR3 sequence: CASSYSRANNEQFF. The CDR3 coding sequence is TGTGCCAGCAGTTACTCGAGGGCAAACAATGAGCAGTTCTTC.

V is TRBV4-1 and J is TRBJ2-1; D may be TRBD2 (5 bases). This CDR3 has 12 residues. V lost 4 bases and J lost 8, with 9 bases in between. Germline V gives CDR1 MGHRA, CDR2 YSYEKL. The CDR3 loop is CASSPNGDEQFF. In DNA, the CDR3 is TGCGCCAGCAGCCCCAACGGGGATGAGCAGTTCTTC.

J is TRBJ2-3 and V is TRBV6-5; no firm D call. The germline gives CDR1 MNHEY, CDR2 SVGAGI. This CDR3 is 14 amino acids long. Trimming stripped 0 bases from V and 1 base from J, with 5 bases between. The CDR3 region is CASSYSLGTDTQYF. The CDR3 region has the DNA TGTGCCAGCAGTTACTCGCTGGGCACAGATACGCAGTATTTT.

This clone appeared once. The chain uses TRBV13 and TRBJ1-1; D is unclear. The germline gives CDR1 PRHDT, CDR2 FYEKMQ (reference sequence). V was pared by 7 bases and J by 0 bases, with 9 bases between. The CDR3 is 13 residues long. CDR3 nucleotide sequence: TGTGCCAGCATGTTCTTAATGAACACTGAAGCTTTCTTT. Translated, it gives CASMFLMNTEAFF.

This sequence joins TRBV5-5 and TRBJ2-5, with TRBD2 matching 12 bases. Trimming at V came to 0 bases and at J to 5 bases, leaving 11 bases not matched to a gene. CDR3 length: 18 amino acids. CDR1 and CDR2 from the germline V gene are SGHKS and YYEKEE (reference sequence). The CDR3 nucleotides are TGTGCCAGCAGCTTGGAAGCTTTGACTAGCGGGAGCTTTGAGACCCAGTACTTC. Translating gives CASSLEALTSGSFETQYF.

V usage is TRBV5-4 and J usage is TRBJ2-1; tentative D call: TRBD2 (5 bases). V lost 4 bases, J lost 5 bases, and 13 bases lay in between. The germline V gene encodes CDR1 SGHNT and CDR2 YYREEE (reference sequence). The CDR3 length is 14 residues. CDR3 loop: CASSPPNGDNEQFF. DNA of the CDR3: TGTGCCAGCAGCCCTCCGAACGGGGACAATGAGCAGTTCTTC.

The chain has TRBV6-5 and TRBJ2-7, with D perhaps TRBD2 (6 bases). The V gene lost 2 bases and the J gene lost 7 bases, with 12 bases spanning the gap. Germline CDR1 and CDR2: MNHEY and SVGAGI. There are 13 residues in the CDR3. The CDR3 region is CASSYGTFGEQYF. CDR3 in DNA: TGTGCCAGCAGTTACGGGACTTTTGGGGAGCAGTACTTC.

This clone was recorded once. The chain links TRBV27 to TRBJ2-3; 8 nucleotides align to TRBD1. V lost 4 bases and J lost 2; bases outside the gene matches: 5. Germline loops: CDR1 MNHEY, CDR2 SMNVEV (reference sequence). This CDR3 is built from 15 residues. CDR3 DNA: TGTGCCAGCAGTTCCACAGGGGGGCTCACAGATACGCAGTATTTT. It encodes CASSSTGGLTDTQYF.

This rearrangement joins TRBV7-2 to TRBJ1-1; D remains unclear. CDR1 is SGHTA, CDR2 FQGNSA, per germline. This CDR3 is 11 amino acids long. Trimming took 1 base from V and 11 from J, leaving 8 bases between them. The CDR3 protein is CASSLGIGAFF. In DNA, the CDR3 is TGTGCCAGCAGCTTAGGAATTGGGGCTTTCTTT.

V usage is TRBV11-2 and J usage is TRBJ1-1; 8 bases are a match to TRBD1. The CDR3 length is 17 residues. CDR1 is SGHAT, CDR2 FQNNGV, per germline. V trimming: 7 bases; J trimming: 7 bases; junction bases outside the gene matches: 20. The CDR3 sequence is CASTPGIFGRGLVEAFF. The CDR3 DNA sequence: TGTGCCAGCACCCCGGGGATATTCGGCAGGGGGCTTGTTGAAGCTTTCTTT.

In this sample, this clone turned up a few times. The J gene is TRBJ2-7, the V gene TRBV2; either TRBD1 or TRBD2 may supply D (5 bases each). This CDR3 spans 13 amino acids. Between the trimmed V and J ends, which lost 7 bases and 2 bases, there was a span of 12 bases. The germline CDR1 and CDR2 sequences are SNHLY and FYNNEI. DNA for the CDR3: TGTGCCAGCACCCCGGGGCCCGCCTACGAGCAGTACTTC. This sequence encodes CASTPGPAYEQYF.

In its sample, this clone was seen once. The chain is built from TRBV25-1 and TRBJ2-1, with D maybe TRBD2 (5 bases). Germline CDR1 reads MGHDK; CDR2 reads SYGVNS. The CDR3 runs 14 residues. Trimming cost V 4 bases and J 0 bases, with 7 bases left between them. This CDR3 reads CASSARGSYNEQFF. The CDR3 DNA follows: TGTGCCAGCAGTGCTCGGGGCTCCTACAATGAGCAGTTCTTC.

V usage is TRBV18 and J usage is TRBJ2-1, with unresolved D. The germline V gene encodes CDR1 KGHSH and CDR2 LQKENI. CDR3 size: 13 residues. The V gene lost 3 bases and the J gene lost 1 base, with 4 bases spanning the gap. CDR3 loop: CASSPTSYNEQFF. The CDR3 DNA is TGTGCCAGCTCACCGACTTCCTACAATGAGCAGTTCTTC.

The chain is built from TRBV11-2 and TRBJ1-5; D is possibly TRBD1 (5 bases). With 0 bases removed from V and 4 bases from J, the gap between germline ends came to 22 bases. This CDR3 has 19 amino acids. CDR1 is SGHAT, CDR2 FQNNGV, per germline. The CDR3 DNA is TGTGCCAGCAGCTTAGATATAGACTCCGACATCAGGGCAAATCAGCCCCAGCATTTT. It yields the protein CASSLDIDSDIRANQPQHF.

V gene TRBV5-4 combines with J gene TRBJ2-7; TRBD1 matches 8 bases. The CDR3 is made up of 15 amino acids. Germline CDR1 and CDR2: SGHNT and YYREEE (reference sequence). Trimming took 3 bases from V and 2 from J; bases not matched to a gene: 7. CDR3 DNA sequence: TGTGCCAGCAGCTCTTGGGGGACAGGCGCCTACGAGCAGTACTTC. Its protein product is CASSSWGTGAYEQYF.

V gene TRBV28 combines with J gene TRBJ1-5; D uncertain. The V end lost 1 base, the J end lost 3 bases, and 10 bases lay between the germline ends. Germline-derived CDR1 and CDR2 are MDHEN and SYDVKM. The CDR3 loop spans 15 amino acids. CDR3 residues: CASSLFRADNQPQHF. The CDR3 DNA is TGTGCCAGCAGTTTATTTCGGGCCGACAATCAGCCCCAGCATTTT.

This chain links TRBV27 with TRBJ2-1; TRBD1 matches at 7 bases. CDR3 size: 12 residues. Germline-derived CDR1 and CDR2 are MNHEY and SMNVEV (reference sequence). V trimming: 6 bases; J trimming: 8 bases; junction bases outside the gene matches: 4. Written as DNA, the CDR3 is TGTGCCAGCAGAAACAGGGGCGATGAGCAGTTCTTC. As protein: CASRNRGDEQFF.

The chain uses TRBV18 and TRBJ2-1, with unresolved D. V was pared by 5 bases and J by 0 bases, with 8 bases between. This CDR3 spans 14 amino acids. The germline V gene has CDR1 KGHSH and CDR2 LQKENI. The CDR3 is CASSGVNSYNEQFF. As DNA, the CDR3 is TGTGCCAGCTCAGGAGTTAACTCCTACAATGAGCAGTTCTTC.

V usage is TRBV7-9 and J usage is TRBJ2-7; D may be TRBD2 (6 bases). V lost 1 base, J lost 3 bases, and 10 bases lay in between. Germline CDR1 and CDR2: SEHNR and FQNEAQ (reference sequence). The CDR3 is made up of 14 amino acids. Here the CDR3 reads CASSLDGSGYEQYF. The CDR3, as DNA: TGTGCCAGCAGCTTAGATGGTAGCGGCTACGAGCAGTACTTC.

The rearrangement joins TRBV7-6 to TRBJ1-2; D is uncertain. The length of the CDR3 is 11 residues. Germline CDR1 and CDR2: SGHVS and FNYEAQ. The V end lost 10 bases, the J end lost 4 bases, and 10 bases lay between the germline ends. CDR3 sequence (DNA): TGTGCCACTCGAAAGACCTATGGCTACACCTTC. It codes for CATRKTYGYTF. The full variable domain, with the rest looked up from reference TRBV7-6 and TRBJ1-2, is GAGVSQSPRYKVTKRGQDVALRCDPISGHVSLYWYRQALGQGPEFLTYFNYEAQQDKSGLPNDRFSAERPEGSISTLTIQRTEQRDSAMYRCATRKTYGYTFGSGTRLTVV.

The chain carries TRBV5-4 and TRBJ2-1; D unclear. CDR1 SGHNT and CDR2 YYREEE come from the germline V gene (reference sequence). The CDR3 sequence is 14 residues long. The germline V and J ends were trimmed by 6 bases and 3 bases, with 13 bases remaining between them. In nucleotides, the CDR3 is TGTGCCAGCACCCCCGGACGCGGCTACAATGAGCAGTTCTTC. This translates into CASTPGRGYNEQFF. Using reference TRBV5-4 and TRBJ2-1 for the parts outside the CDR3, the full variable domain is ETGVTQSPTHLIKTRGQQVTLRCSSQSGHNTVSWYQQALGQGPQFIFQYYREEENGRGNFPPRFSGLQFPNYSSELNVNALELDDSALYLCASTPGRGYNEQFFGPGTRLTVL.

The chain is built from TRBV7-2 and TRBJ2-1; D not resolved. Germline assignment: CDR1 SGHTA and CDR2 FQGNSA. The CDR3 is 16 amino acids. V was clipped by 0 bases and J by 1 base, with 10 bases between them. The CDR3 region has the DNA TGTGCCAGCAGCTTAGCGCAAGCGAGATCCTACAATGAGCAGTTCTTC. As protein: CASSLAQARSYNEQFF.

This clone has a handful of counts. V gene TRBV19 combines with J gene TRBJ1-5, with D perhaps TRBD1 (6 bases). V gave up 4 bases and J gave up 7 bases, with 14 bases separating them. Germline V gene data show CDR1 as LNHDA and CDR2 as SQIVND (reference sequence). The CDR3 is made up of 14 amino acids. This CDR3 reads CASSSLGASQPQHF. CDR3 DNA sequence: TGTGCCAGTAGTAGCCTGGGGGCTAGCCAGCCCCAGCATTTT.